This TCR beta chain was sequenced in a study of graft-versus-host responses after intestinal transplantation. In the case of this clone: Its antigen is not identified.

Data came from immunoSEQ multiplex PCR; TCRdb stores just in-frame clones and leaves some out. The repertoire holds tens of thousands of clones, roughly 80% seen once, with approximately 17% in the top ten. This CDR3 has 13 residues. The germline gives CDR1 SGHVS, CDR2 FQNEAQ. The V and J ends lost 5 bases and 3 bases respectively, with 9 bases between them. The TCR was taken from a human donor who received an intestinal transplant. Sample: unstimulated CD8+ T cells sorted from spleen or lymph node cells, taken before intestinal transplant. This rearrangement joins TRBV7-8 to TRBJ2-3; D is unresolved. The CDR3 DNA reads TGTGCCAGCAGCCCCGACGCGACAGATACGCAGTATTTT. Encoded protein: CASSPDATDTQYF. The whole variable domain, remainder taken from reference TRBV7-8 and TRBJ2-3, is GAGVSQSPRYKVAKRGQDVALRCDPISGHVSLFWYQQALGQGPEFLTYFQNEAQLDKSGLPSDRFFAERPEGSVSTLKIQRTQQEDSAVYLCASSPDATDTQYFGPGTRLTVL.